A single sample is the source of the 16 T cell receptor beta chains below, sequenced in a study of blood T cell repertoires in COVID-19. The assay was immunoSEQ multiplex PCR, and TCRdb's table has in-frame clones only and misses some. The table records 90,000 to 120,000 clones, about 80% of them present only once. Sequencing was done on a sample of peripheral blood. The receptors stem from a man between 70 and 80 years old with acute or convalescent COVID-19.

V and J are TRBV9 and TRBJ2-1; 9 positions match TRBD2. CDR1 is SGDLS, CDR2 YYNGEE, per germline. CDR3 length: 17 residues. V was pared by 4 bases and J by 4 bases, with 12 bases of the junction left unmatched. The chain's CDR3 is CASSPSGTSQAYNEQFF. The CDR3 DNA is TGTGCCAGCAGCCCCTCCGGGACTAGCCAGGCGTACAATGAGCAGTTCTTC.

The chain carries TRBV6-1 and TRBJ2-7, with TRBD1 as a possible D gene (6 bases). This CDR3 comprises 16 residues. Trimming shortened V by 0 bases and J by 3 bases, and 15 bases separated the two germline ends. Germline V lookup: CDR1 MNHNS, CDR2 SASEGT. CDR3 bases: TGTGCCAGCAGTGAAGCGAGGCAGGGGTTTGACTACGAGCAGTACTTC. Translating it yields CASSEARQGFDYEQYF.

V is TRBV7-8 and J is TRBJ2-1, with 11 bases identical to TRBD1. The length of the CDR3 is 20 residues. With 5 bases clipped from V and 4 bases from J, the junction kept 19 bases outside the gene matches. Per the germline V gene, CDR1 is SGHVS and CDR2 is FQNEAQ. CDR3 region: CASSLRVWLGQGGKYNEQFF. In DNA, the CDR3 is TGTGCCAGCAGCCTAAGGGTTTGGTTGGGACAGGGGGGAAAATACAATGAGCAGTTCTTC.

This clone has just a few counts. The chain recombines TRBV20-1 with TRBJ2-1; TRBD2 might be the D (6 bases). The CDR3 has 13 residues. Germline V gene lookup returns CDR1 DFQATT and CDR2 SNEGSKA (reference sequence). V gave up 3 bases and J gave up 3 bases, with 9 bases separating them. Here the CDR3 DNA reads TGCAGTGCTAGTGGGCGGGGCTACAATGAGCAGTTCTTC. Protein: CSASGRGYNEQFF.

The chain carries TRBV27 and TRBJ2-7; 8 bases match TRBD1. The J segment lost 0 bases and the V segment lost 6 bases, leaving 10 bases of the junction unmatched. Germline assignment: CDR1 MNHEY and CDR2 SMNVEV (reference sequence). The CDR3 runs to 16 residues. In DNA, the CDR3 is TGTGCCAGCAGCCCGACCCCAGGGGGCCTCTCCTACGAGCAGTACTTC. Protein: CASSPTPGGLSYEQYF.

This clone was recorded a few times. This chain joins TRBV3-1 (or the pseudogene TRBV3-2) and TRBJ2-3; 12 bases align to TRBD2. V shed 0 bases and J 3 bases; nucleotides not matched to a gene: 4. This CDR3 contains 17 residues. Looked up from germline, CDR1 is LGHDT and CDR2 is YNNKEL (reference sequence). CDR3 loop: CASSQDRTSGVTDTQYF. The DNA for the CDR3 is TGTGCCAGCAGCCAAGATAGGACTAGCGGGGTAACAGATACGCAGTATTTT.

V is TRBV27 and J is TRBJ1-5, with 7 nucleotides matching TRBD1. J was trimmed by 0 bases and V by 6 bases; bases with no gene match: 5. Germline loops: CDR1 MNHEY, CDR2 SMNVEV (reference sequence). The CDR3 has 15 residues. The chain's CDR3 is CASRMGQNSNQPQHF. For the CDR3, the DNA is TGTGCCAGCAGGATGGGACAGAATAGCAATCAGCCCCAGCATTTT.

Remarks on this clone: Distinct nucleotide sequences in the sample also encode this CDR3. This CDR3 is CASSPPTGGGYNEQFF. In nucleotides, the CDR3 is TGTGCCAGCTCACCCCCCACAGGGGGCGGTTACAATGAGCAGTTCTTC. The chain has TRBV18 and TRBJ2-1; 9 nucleotides line up with TRBD1. The CDR3 is made up of 16 amino acids. In germline, CDR1 is KGHSH, CDR2 LQKENI. J lost 4 bases, V lost 3 bases, and 7 bases had no gene match. Complete variable domain (other parts from reference TRBV18 and TRBJ2-1): NAGVMQNPRHLVRRRGQEARLRCSPMKGHSHVYWYRQLPEEGLKFMVYLQKENIIDESGMPKERFSAEFPKEGPSILRIQQVVRGDSAAYFCASSPPTGGGYNEQFFGPGTRLTVL.

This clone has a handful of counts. The CDR3 loop is CASSIPGNTEAFF. As DNA, the CDR3 is TGTGCCAGTAGTATCCCAGGGAACACTGAAGCTTTCTTT. This chain joins TRBV19 and TRBJ1-1, with D unclear. Germline V gene data show CDR1 as LNHDA and CDR2 as SQIVND (reference sequence). This CDR3 is built from 13 residues. Between the trimmed V and J ends, which lost 3 bases and 1 base, there was a span of 6 bases.

CDR3 coding DNA: TGTGCCAGCAGTTTCAGCGAATCTACTGGCTACACCTTC. Translation gives CASSFSESTGYTF. The rearrangement uses TRBV12-3 or TRBV12-4 and TRBJ1-2; the D is unclear. The CDR3 extends over 13 amino acids. V shed 3 bases and J shed 7 bases, with 12 bases lying between them.

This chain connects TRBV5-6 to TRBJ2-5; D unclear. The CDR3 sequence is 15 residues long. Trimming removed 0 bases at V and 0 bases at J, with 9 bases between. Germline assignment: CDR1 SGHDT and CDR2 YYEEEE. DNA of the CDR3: TGTGCCAGCAGCTTGGCTTCAGGATACCAAGAGACCCAGTACTTC. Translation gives CASSLASGYQETQYF.

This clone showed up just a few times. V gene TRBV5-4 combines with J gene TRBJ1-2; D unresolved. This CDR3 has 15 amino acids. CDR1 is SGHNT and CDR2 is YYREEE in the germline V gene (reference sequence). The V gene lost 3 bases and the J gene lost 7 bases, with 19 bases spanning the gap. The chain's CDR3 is CASSSDLTERSGYTF. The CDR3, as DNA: TGTGCCAGCAGCTCCGATTTGACGGAACGGAGTGGCTACACCTTC. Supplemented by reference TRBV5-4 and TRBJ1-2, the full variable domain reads ETGVTQSPTHLIKTRGQQVTLRCSSQSGHNTVSWYQQALGQGPQFIFQYYREEENGRGNFPPRFSGLQFPNYSSELNVNALELDDSALYLCASSSDLTERSGYTFGSGTRLTVV.

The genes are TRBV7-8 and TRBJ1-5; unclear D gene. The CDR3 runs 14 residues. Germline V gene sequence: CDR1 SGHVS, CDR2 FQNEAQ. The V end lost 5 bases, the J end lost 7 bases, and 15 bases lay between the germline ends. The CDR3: CASSPGGVDQPQHF. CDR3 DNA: TGTGCCAGCAGCCCGGGCGGGGTCGACCAGCCCCAGCATTTT.

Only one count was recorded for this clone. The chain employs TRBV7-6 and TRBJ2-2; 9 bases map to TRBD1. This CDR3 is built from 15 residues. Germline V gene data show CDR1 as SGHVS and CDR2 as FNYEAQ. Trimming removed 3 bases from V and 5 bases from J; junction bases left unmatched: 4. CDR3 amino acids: CASSFYRGPTGELFF. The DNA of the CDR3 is TGTGCCAGCAGCTTTTACAGGGGGCCGACCGGGGAGCTGTTTTTT.

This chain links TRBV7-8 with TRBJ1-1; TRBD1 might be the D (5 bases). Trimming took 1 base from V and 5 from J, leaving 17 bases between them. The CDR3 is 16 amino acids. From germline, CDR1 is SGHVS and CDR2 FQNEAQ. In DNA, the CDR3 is TGTGCCAGCAGCTTAGGGGCCCCTCGGGGGGTTACTGAAGCTTTCTTT. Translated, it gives CASSLGAPRGVTEAFF. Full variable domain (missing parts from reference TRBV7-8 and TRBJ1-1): GAGVSQSPRYKVAKRGQDVALRCDPISGHVSLFWYQQALGQGPEFLTYFQNEAQLDKSGLPSDRFFAERPEGSVSTLKIQRTQQEDSAVYLCASSLGAPRGVTEAFFGQGTRLTVV.

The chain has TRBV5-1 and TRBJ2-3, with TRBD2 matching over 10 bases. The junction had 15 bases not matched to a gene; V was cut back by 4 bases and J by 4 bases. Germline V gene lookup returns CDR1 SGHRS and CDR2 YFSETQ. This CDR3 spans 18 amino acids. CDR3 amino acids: CASSLGVLAGGSSDTQYF. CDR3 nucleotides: TGCGCCAGCAGCCTGGGAGTCTTAGCGGGGGGCTCATCAGATACGCAGTATTTT.